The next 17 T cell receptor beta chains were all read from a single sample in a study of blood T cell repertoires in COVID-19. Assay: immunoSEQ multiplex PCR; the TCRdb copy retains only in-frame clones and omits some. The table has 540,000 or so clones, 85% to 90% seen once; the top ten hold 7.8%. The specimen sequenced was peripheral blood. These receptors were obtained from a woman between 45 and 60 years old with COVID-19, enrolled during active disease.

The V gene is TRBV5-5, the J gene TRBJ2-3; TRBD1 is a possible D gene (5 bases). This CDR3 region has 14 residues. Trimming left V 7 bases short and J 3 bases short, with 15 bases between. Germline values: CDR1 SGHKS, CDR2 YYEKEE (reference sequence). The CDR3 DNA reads TGTGCCAGCGGGTGGGCAGGGAAAACAGATACGCAGTATTTT. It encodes CASGWAGKTDTQYF.

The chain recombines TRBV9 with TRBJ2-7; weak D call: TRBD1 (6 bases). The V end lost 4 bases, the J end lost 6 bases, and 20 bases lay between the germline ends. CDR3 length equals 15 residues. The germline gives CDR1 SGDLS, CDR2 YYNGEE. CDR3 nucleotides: TGTGCCAGCAGCCCTCCCCTGGGGGCTCCCGGCGAGCAGTACTTC. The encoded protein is CASSPPLGAPGEQYF. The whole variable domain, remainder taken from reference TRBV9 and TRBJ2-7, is DSGVTQTPKHLITATGQRVTLRCSPRSGDLSVYWYQQSLDQGLQFLIQYYNGEERAKGNILERFSAQQFPDLHSELNLSSLELGDSALYFCASSPPLGAPGEQYFGPGTRLTVT.

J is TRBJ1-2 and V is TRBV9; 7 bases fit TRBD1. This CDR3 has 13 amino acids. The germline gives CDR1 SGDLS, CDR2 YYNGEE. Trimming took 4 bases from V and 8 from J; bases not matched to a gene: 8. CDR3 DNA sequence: TGTGCCAGCAGCCCCGGGACAGCTCGGGGCTACACCTTC. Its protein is CASSPGTARGYTF.

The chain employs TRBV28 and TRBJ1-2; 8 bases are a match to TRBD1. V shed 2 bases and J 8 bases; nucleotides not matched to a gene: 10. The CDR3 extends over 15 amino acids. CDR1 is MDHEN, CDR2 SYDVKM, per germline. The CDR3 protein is CASSLQGAPVMGYTF. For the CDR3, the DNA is TGTGCCAGCAGTTTACAGGGGGCCCCGGTCATGGGCTACACCTTC.

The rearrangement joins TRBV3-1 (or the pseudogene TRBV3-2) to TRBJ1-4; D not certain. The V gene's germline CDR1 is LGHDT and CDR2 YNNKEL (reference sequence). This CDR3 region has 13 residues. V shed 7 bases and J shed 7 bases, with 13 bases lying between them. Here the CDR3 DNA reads TGTGCCAGCACCTCCGACGCGGGTGAAAAACTGTTTTTT. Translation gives CASTSDAGEKLFF.

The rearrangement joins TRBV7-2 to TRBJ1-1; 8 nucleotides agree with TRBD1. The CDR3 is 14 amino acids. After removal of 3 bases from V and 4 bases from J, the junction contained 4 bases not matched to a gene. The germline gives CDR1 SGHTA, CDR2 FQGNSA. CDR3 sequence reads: CASSFTGGATEAFF. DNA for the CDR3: TGTGCCAGCAGCTTCACAGGGGGGGCCACTGAAGCTTTCTTT.

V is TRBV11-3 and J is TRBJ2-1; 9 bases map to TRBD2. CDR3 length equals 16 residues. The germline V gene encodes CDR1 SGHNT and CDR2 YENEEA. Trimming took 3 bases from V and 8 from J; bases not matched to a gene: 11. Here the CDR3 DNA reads TGTGCCAGCAGCTTGACGGAAGCGGGGGGCGTGGATGAGCAGTTCTTC. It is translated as CASSLTEAGGVDEQFF.

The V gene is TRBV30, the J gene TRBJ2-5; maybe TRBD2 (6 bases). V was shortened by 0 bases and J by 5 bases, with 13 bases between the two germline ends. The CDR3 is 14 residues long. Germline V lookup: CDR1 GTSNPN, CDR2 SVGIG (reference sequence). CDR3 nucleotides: TGTGCCTGGAGTGTACAGGTTCGGGAGGAGACCCAGTACTTC. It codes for CAWSVQVREETQYF. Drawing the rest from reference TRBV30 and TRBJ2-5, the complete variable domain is SQTIHQWPATLVQPVGSPLSLECTVEGTSNPNLYWYRQAAGRGLQLLFYSVGIGQISSEVPQNLSASRPQDRQFILSSKKLLLSDSGFYLCAWSVQVREETQYFGPGTRLLVL.

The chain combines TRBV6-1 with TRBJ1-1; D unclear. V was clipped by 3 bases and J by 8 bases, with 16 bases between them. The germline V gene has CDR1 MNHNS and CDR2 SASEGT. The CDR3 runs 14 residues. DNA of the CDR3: TGTGCCAGCAGTGACACGAGAGGGCGGCTAGAAGCTTTCTTT. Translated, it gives CASSDTRGRLEAFF.

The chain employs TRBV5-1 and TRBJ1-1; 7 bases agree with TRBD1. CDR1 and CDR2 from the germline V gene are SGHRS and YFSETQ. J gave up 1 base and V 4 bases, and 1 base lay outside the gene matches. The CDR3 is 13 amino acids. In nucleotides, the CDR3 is TGCGCCAGCAGCCGGGACAGGAACACTGAAGCTTTCTTT. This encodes CASSRDRNTEAFF.

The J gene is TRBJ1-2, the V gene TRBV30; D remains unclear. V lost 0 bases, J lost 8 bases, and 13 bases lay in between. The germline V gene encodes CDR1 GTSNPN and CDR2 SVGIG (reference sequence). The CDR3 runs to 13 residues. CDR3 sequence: CAWSVLGSEGYTF. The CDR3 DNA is TGTGCCTGGAGTGTACTAGGATCGGAAGGCTACACCTTC.

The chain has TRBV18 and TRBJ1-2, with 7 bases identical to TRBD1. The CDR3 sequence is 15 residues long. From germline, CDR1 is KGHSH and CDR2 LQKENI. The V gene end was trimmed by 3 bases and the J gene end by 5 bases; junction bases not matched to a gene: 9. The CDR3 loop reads CASSPIGTVGYGYTF. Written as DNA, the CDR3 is TGTGCCAGCTCACCGATCGGGACAGTTGGGTATGGCTACACCTTC.

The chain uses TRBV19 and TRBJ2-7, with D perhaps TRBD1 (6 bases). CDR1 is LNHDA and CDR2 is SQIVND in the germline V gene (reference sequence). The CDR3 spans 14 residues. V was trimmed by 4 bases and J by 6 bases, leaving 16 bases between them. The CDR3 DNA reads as TGTGCCAGTAGTACGTCAGACAGGCCTCTCGAGCAGTACTTC. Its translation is CASSTSDRPLEQYF. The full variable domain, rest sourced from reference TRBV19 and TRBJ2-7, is DGGITQSPKYLFRKEGQNVTLSCEQNLNHDAMYWYRQDPGQGLRLIYYSQIVNDFQKGDIAEGYSVSREKKESFPLTVTSAQKNPTAFYLCASSTSDRPLEQYFGPGTRLTVT.

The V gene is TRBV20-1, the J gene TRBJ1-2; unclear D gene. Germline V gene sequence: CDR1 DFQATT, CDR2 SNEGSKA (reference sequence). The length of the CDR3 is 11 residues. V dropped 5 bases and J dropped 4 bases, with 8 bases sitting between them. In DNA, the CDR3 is TGCAGTGCTGCGGATCTCTATGGCTACACCTTC. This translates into CSAADLYGYTF.

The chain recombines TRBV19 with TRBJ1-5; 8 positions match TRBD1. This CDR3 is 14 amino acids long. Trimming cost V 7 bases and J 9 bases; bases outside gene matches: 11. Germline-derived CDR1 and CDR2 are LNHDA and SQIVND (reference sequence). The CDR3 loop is CASTQDREGGPQHF. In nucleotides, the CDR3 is TGTGCCAGTACCCAGGACAGGGAGGGAGGGCCCCAGCATTTT.

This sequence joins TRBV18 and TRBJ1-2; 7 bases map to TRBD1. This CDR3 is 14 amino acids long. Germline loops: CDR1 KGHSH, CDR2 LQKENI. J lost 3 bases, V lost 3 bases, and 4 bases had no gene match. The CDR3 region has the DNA TGTGCCAGCTCACCCACAGGGGTGGACTATGGCTACACCTTC. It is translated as CASSPTGVDYGYTF.

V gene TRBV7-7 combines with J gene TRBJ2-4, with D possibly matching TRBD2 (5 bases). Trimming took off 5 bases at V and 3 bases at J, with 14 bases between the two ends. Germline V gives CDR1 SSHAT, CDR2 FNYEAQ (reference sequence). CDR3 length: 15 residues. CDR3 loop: CASSPIEGNKNIQYF. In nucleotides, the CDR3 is TGTGCCAGCAGCCCGATTGAGGGTAACAAAAACATTCAGTACTTC.